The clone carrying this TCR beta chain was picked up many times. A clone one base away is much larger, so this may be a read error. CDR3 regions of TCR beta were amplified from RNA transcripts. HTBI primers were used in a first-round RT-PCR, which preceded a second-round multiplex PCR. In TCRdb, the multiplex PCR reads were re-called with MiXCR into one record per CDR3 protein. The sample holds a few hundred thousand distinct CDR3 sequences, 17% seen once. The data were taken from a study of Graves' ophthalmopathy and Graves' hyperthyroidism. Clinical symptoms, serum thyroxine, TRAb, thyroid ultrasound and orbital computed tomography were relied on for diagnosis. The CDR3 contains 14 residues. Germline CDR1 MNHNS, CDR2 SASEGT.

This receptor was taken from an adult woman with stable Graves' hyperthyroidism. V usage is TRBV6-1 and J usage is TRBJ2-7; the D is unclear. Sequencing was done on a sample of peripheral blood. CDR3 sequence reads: CASSEGPGFREQHF. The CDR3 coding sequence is TGTGCCAGCAGTGAAGGGCCCGGGTTCCGCGAGCAGCACTTC.